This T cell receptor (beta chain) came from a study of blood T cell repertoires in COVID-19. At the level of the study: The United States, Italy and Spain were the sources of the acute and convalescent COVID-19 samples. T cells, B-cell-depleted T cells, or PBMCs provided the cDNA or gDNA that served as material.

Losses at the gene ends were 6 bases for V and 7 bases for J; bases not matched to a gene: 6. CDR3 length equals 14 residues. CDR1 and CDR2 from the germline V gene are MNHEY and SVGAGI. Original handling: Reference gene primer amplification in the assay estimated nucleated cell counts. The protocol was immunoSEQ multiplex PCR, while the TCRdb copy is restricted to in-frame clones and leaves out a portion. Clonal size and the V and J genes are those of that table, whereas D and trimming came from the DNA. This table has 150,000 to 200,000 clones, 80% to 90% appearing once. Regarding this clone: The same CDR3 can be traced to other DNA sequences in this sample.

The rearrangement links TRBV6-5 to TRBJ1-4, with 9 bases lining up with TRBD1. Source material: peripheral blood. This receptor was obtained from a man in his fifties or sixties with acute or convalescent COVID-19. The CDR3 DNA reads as TGTGCCAGCAGGACAGGGGGGGCGGGTGAAAAACTGTTTTTT. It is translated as CASRTGGAGEKLFF.